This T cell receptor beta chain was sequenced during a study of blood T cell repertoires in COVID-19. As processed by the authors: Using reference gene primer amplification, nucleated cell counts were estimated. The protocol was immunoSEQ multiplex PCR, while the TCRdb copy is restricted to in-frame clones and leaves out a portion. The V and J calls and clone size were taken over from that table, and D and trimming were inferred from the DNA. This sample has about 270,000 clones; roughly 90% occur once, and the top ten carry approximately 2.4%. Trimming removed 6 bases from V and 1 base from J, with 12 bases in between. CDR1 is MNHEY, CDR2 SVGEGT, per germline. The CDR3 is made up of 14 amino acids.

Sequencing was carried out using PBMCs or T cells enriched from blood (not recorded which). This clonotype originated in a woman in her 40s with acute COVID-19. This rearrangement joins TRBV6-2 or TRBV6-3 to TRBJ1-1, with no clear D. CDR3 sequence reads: CASSASGRNTEAFF. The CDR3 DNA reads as TGTGCCAGCAGCGCAAGCGGCAGGAACACTGAAGCTTTCTTT.